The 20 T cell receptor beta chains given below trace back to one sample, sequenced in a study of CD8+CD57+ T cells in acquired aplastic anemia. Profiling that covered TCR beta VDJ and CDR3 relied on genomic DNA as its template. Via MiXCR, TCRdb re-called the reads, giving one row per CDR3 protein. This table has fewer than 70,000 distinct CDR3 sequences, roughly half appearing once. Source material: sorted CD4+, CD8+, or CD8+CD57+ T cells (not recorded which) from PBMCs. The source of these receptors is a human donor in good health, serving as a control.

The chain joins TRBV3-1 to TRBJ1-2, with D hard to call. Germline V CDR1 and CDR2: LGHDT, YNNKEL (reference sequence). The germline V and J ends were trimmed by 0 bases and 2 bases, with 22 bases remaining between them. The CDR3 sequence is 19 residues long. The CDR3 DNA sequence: TGTGCCAGCAGCCAAGATCCCACCCGGAGCCCAAGGTTGAACTATGGCTACACCTTC. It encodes CASSQDPTRSPRLNYGYTF.

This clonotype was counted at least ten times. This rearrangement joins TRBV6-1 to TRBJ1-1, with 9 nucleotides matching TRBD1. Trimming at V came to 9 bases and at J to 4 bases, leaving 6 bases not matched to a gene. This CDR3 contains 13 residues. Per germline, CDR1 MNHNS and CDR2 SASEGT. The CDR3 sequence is CASSGQGVTEAFF. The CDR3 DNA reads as TGTGCCAGTTCGGGACAGGGTGTCACTGAAGCTTTCTTT.

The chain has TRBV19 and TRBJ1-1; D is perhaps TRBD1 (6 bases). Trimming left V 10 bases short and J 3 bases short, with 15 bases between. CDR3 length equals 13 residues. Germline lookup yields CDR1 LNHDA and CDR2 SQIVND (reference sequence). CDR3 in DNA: TGTGCCACCACACAGGGACCCCACACTGAAGCTTTCTTT. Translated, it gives CATTQGPHTEAFF.

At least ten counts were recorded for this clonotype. As DNA, the CDR3 is TGTGCCAGTAGTCCTTCGACAGGGTTTAGCAATCAGCCCCAGCATTTT. Translated, it gives CASSPSTGFSNQPQHF. The chain is built from TRBV19 and TRBJ1-5, with 7 nucleotides matching TRBD1. The CDR3 covers 16 residues. CDR1 and CDR2 from the germline V gene are LNHDA and SQIVND (reference sequence). J was trimmed by 0 bases and V by 5 bases; bases with no gene match: 7.

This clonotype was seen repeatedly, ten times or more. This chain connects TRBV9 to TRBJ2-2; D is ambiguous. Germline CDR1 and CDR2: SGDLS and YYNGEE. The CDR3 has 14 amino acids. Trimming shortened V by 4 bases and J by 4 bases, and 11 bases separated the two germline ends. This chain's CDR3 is CASSPPDSTGELFF. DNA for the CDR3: TGTGCCAGCAGCCCGCCGGATTCCACCGGGGAGCTGTTTTTT.

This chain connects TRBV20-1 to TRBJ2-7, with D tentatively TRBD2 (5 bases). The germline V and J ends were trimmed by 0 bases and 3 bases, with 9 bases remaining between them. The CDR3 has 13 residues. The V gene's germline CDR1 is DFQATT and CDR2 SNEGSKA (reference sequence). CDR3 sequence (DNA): TGCAGTGCTAGAGATCAAGCGGACTACGAGCAGTACTTC. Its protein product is CSARDQADYEQYF.

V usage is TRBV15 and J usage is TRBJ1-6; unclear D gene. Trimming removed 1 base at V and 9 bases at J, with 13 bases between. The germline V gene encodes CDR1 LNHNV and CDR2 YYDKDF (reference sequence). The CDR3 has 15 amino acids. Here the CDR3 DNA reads TGTGCCACCAGCAGAGTTCGGGGTATAGGTTCACCCCTCCACTTT. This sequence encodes CATSRVRGIGSPLHF.

CDR3: CATSDGRGVIHEKLFF. Here the CDR3 DNA reads TGTGCCACCAGTGATGGGCGTGGAGTAATACATGAAAAACTGTTTTTT. The rearrangement uses TRBV24-1 and TRBJ1-4; no reliable D call. The CDR3 runs to 16 residues. V lost 3 bases and J lost 6, with 16 bases in between. Germline assignment: CDR1 KGHDR and CDR2 SFDVKD.

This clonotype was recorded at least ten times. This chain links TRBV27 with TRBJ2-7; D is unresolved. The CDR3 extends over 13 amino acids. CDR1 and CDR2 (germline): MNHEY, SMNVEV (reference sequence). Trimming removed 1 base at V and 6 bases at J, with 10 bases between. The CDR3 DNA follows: TGTGCCAGCAGTTTATGGCCGGCCGGCGAGCAGTACTTC. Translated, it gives CASSLWPAGEQYF.

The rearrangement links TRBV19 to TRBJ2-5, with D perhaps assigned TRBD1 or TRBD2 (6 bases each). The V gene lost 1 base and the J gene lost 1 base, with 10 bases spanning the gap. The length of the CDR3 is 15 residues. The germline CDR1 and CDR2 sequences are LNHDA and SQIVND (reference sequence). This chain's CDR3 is CASSIVGGSQETQYF. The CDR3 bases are TGTGCCAGTAGTATAGTAGGGGGGTCCCAAGAGACCCAGTACTTC.

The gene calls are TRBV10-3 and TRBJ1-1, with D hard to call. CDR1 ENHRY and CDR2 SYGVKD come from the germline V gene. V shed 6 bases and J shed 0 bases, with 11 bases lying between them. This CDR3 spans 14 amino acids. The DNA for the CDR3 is TGTGCCATCAGGGACGGCGGCATGAACACTGAAGCTTTCTTT. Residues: CAIRDGGMNTEAFF.

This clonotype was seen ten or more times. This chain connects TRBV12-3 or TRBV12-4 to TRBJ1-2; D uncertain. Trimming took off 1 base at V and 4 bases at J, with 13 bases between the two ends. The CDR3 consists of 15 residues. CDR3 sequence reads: CASSLVDGKSYGYTF. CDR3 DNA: TGTGCCAGCAGTTTAGTGGACGGAAAGTCCTATGGCTACACCTTC.

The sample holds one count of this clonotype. The CDR3 DNA follows: TGTGCCAGCAGCTTGGGAGCGGGAGCTGAGACCCAGTACTTC. Residues: CASSLGAGAETQYF. The genes are TRBV7-6 and TRBJ2-5; TRBD2 aligns across 8 bases. CDR1 SGHVS and CDR2 FNYEAQ come from the germline V gene. Germline trimming cut 3 bases from V and 5 bases from J; bases unmatched to any gene: 5. The CDR3 is 14 residues long.

CDR3 in amino acids: CSARYPGTASGEQYF. The CDR3 DNA reads as TGCAGTGCTAGATACCCCGGGACAGCGAGCGGCGAGCAGTACTTC. The chain recombines TRBV20-1 with TRBJ2-7, with 7 bases identical to TRBD1. The germline V gene encodes CDR1 DFQATT and CDR2 SNEGSKA (reference sequence). V dropped 2 bases and J dropped 6; count of bases not matched to a gene: 13. CDR3 size: 15 residues.

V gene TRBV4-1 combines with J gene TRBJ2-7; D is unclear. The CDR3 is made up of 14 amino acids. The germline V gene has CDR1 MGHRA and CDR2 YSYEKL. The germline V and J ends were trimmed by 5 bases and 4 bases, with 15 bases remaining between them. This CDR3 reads CASSDRVAVYEQYF. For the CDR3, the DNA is TGCGCCAGCAGCGACCGAGTCGCAGTTTACGAGCAGTACTTC.

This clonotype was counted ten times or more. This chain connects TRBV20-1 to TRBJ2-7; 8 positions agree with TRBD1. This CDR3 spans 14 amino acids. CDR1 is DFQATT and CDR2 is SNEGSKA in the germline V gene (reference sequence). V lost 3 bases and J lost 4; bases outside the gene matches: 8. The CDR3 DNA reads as TGCAGTGCTAGTAGGGCAGGGGGCGCGTACGAGCAGTACTTC. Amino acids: CSASRAGGAYEQYF.

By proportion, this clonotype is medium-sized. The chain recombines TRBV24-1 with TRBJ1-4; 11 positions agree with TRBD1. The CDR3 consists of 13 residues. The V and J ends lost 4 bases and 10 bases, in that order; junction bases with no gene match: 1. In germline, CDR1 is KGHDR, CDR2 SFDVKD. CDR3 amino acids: CATSEGQGGKLFF. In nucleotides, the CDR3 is TGTGCCACCAGTGAGGGACAGGGGGGAAAACTGTTTTTT.

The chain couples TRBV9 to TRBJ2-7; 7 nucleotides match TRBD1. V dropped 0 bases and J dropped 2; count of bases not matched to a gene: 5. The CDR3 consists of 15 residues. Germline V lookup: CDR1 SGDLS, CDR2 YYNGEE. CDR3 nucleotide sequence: TGTGCCAGCAGCGTAGGTTTTGGACAGGCCTACGAGCAGTACTTC. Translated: CASSVGFGQAYEQYF. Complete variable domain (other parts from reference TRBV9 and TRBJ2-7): DSGVTQTPKHLITATGQRVTLRCSPRSGDLSVYWYQQSLDQGLQFLIQYYNGEERAKGNILERFSAQQFPDLHSELNLSSLELGDSALYFCASSVGFGQAYEQYFGPGTRLTVT.

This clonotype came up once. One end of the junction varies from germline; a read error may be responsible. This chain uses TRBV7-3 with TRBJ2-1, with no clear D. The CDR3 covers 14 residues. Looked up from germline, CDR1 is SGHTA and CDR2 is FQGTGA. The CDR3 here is CANSQQLEYNEQFF. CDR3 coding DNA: TGTGCCAACAGCCAACAACTGGAATACAATGAGCAGTTCTTC.

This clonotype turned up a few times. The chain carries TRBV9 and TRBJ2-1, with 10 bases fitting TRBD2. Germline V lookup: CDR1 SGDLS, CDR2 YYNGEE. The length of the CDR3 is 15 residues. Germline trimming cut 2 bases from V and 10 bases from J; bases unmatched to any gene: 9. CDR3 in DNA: TGTGCCAGCAGCGTTGGGGCTAGCGGGAGTAGCGAGCAGTTCTTC. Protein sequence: CASSVGASGSSEQFF.